This entry concerns a single T cell receptor beta chain. Which antigen it targets is not known. No much larger clonotype is one base removed from it; base qualities were not supplied. The source of the sample is a study of T-cell memory formation after mild COVID-19 (dated by TCRdb to the early 2020s). Some background on the complete study: TCR sequence clusters from the two donors were largely donor specific. The cohort was made up of two young adult volunteers, one female and one male, who were previously healthy. In a couple of donors, T-cell clones that expanded and contracted after mild COVID-19 were tracked by sequencing TCRalpha and TCRbeta repertoires over time. What the authors observed across the whole study: Some responding clones were detected in pre-infection memory, suggesting pre-existing cross-reactive memory T cells joined the SARS-CoV-2 response. SARS-CoV-2 specificity of the second-wave clones peaking on day 37 was not confirmed. Clones contracting from day 15 to 85 had balanced CD4/CD8 phenotypes, while a second wave expanding from day 15 to 37 was biased towards CD4+. The study included only two mild cases, and larger cohorts that include severe cases with pre-infection samples were judged to be necessary. Contracting CD4+ clones appeared mostly in the CM and EM memory subsets, whereas CD8+ clones were enriched in EMRA.

The sample was run on an Illumina NovaSeq 6000. cDNA libraries for TCRalpha and TCRbeta were prepared by 5'RACE using constant-segment primers, with sample barcodes and unique molecular identifiers added. Trizol reagent was used to extract RNA from every sample. Amplification of the libraries took two PCR steps, and the second step added a second sample barcode plus Illumina TruSeq adapters. Libraries were sequenced on an Illumina NovaSeq with 2 x 150 bp paired-end reads. From the authors' description of their analysis: Reads were demultiplexed and collapsed into UMI-guided consensus sequences with migec v1.2.7. With mixcr v2.1.11, UMI consensuses were aligned to TRA and TRB V and J templates and assembled into clonotypes. A clonotype was counted as expanded or contracted only when both edgeR and NoisET called the clonotype significant, with the noise models trained on biological replicates. For edgeR calls, a false discovery rate-adjusted p below 0.01 and a log2 fold-change threshold of 1 were applied. As an exploratory analysis of dynamics, PCA with hierarchical clustering was applied to max-normalized trajectories of the 1000 most abundant clonotypes. Separately sequenced CD4+ and CD8+ repertoires were used to assign a CD4 or CD8 phenotype to each responding clone. In TCRdb, the public reads were trimmed at Q25 with fastp and aligned with MiXCR, with productive beta chains retained. Rows with a matching CDR3 protein are joined into one entry that keeps the most common DNA and genes. In this record, the V and J calls reflect TCRdb's handling and not the investigators' own analysis. A total of 300,000 to 350,000 distinct CDR3 sequences appear in this sample, 10% to 15% of them only once. The leading ten clones occupy about 20% of the sample.

PBMCs were isolated by Ficoll-Paque density gradient centrifugation. The CDR3 spans 16 residues, from the cysteine through the phenylalanine. Only CDR3 DNA remains: 48 bases, in frame from the first base. The trim is 5 bases for V and 5 bases for J, with a gap of 18 bases between the germline ends. Specimen: PBMCs or a T cell subset sorted from them (not recorded which). The V and J genes are TRBV12-3 or TRBV12-4 and TRBJ2-2; the D call is possibly TRBD1 or TRBD2, each sharing 7 bases. This receptor was obtained from a man aged 18 to 29 who had mild COVID-19 (a few samples of this study predate the infection). The sample titles of this study are shuffled in the database, so cell type and time point are left out; the donor was told from shared clones. The DNA is as follows: TGTGCCAGCAGTACCCGCTCAGGGGGAGGGACCGGGGAGCTGTTTTTT. Its protein reads: CASSTRSGGGTGELFF.